This TCR beta chain derives from a study of blood T cell repertoires in COVID-19. Across the study: PBMCs, B-cell-depleted T cells, or T cells provided the cDNA or gDNA that made up the material.

V shed 5 bases and J shed 8 bases, with 17 bases lying between them. The CDR3 runs to 13 residues. The V gene's germline CDR1 is SGHDT and CDR2 YYEEEE. The method was immunoSEQ multiplex PCR; TCRdb's version includes in-frame clones alone and lacks a portion of them. The sample includes 95,000 to 150,000 clones, around 80% of them seen just once. The TCR originated in a man in his sixties with active or convalescent COVID-19. V and J are TRBV5-6 and TRBJ2-7; D is perhaps TRBD1 (5 bases). The specimen was peripheral blood. CDR3 coding DNA: TGTGCCAGCAGTTCTATTACAGGAAATCAGCAGTACTTC. Amino acid sequence: CASSSITGNQQYF.